Listed below are T cell receptor beta chains from one sample, sequenced in a study of blood T cell repertoires in COVID-19. Generated by immunoSEQ multiplex PCR, the TCRdb table keeps only in-frame clones and is missing some. Here the sample spans 86,000 or so clones, about 96% being singletons. The material sequenced was peripheral blood. The receptors originated from a human donor with active COVID-19. The donor label of this sample is uncertain. Each CDR3 is given with its conserved first and last residue. The size entry is marked missing in some rows and otherwise reads once, few, many or a size class.

>NA|TRBV2|TRBJ2-6
CASSGRDRGVSGANVLTF
>NA|TRBV5-4|TRBJ1-1
CASSSGTTRFGDTEAFF
>NA|TRBV28|TRBJ1-3
CASSSGGGNTIYF
>NA|TRBV19|TRBJ2-7
CASSKVTGGGYEQYF
>NA|TRBV6-5|TRBJ1-3
CASSPTVSGNTIYF
>NA|TRBV9|TRBJ2-3
CASSAVGGGRGDTQYF
>NA|TRBV28|TRBJ1-2
CASSFLGGYTF
>NA|TRBV2|TRBJ1-1
CASSSQGNTEAFF
>few|TRBV10-2|TRBJ1-2
CASSDPGQGYGYTF
>NA|TRBV2|TRBJ2-2
CASSEFGQGNTGELFF
>NA|TRBV15|TRBJ2-3
CATSRDPQGTDTQYF
>NA|TRBV6-5|TRBJ2-3
CASSRDTRTQYF
>NA|TRBV19|TRBJ2-5
CASSTRGGGETQYF
>NA|TRBV7-2|TRBJ1-5
CASSGVRGQPQHF
>NA|TRBV15|TRBJ2-7
CATSRVRGAYEQYF
>NA|TRBV9|TRBJ2-2
CASSVASAGELFF
>NA|TRBV14|TRBJ2-2
CASSPPGQHTGELFF
>NA|TRBV24-1|TRBJ2-3
CATSDFGQGSNTDTQYF
>NA|TRBV9|TRBJ2-5
CASSVGQGIIQETQYF
>NA|TRBV27|TRBJ1-4
CASSPPGQTNEKLFF
>few|TRBV28|TRBJ2-7
CASSKPQMLREQYF
>NA|TRBV5-4|TRBJ1-1
CASSRGGNTEAFF
>NA|TRBV5-1|TRBJ2-7
CASSFGGSSYEQYF
>NA|TRBV28|TRBJ1-3
CASSNRGSGNTIYF
>NA|TRBV3-1/TRBV3-2|TRBJ2-2
CASSPYGTGGLGTGELFF
>NA|TRBV5-1|TRBJ1-1
CASRGGADEAFF
>NA|TRBV9|TRBJ2-1
CASSLTSGESYNEQFF
>NA|TRBV19|TRBJ2-6
CASSIGFVGFSDYSGANVLTF